The next 10 T cell receptor beta chains were all read from a single sample in a study of blood T cell repertoires in COVID-19. Using immunoSEQ multiplex PCR, the repertoire was profiled, and TCRdb retains in-frame clones only, with some absent. This sample has some 180,000 clones, with roughly 84% found just once. The sample was peripheral blood. Every receptor here comes from a woman aged 40 to 55 with COVID-19, enrolled during active disease.

This chain uses TRBV7-3 with TRBJ1-1; D is perhaps TRBD1 (6 bases). The V end lost 5 bases, the J end lost 0 bases, and 10 bases lay between the germline ends. The CDR3 spans 14 residues. Germline V gene data show CDR1 as SGHTA and CDR2 as FQGTGA. The CDR3 bases are TGTGCCAGCAGCGACGAGGGGGTGAACACTGAAGCTTTCTTT. This sequence encodes CASSDEGVNTEAFF.

V usage is TRBV6-4 and J usage is TRBJ1-1, with a tentative D call TRBD1 (6 bases). V was shortened by 6 bases and J by 0 bases, with 11 bases between the two germline ends. Germline CDR1 is MRHNA and CDR2 is SNTAGT. The CDR3 length is 14 residues. CDR3 sequence (DNA): TGTGCCAGCAGCCGGACAGCCCTGAACACTGAAGCTTTCTTT. The encoded protein is CASSRTALNTEAFF.

This chain connects TRBV7-3 to TRBJ1-6; D gene unclear. The V gene lost 0 bases and the J gene lost 5 bases, with 11 bases spanning the gap. The CDR3 spans 16 residues. Germline V gene lookup returns CDR1 SGHTA and CDR2 FQGTGA. For the CDR3, the DNA is TGTGCCAGCAGCTTAACGACGAACAGAAATAATTCACCCCTCCACTTT. It translates to CASSLTTNRNNSPLHF. The whole variable domain, filled in from reference TRBV7-3 and TRBJ1-6, reads GAGVSQTPSNKVTEKGKYVELRCDPISGHTALYWYRQSLGQGPEFLIYFQGTGAADDSGLPNDRFFAVRPEGSVSTLKIQRTERGDSAVYLCASSLTTNRNNSPLHFGNGTRLTVT.

In this sample, this clone turned up a few times. The chain joins TRBV5-1 to TRBJ2-7, with D possibly matching TRBD1 (5 bases). The CDR3 is made up of 14 amino acids. The germline V and J ends were trimmed by 0 bases and 2 bases, with 9 bases remaining between them. CDR1 SGHRS and CDR2 YFSETQ come from the germline V gene. The CDR3 DNA sequence: TGCGCCAGCAGCTTGGGACAGATCACCTACGAGCAGTACTTC. It translates to CASSLGQITYEQYF.

V and J are TRBV19 and TRBJ2-7; TRBD2 aligns across 8 bases. CDR1 is LNHDA, CDR2 SQIVND, per germline (reference sequence). Germline trimming cut 7 bases from V and 4 bases from J; bases unmatched to any gene: 12. The CDR3 totals 15 residues. The CDR3 spells CASTPRGGLVYEQYF. CDR3 coding DNA: TGTGCCAGTACTCCCCGGGGGGGGCTCGTATACGAGCAGTACTTC. Full variable domain (rest looked up from reference TRBV19 and TRBJ2-7): DGGITQSPKYLFRKEGQNVTLSCEQNLNHDAMYWYRQDPGQGLRLIYYSQIVNDFQKGDIAEGYSVSREKKESFPLTVTSAQKNPTAFYLCASTPRGGLVYEQYFGPGTRLTVT.

The genes are TRBV5-6 and TRBJ1-2, with 9 bases that match TRBD1. CDR3 length: 15 residues. With V trimmed by 0 bases and J by 8 bases, 8 bases remained unmatched. Germline values: CDR1 SGHDT, CDR2 YYEEEE. CDR3: CASSLGDREFHGYTF. CDR3 coding DNA: TGTGCCAGCAGCTTGGGGGACAGGGAATTCCACGGCTACACCTTC.

This clone occurred once. The chain joins TRBV5-1 to TRBJ2-7; possibly TRBD2 for D (6 bases). Germline CDR1 is SGHRS and CDR2 is YFSETQ. V lost 0 bases and J 5 bases, leaving 12 bases between the germline ends. The CDR3 runs 14 residues. CDR3 nucleotide sequence: TGCGCCAGCAGCTTGGGTGGTAGCGGAAACGAGCAGTACTTC. This sequence encodes CASSLGGSGNEQYF.

Notes on this clone: Lacking the conserved final phenylalanine or tryptophan, this CDR3 likely reflects a read error. The DNA is omitted, as the CDR3 cannot be located on it reliably, and the CDR3 follows TCRdb's listing. This chain uses TRBV29-1 with TRBJ1-1. Germline V gene data show CDR1 as SQVTM and CDR2 as ANQGSEA. The CDR3 is made up of 9 amino acids, end residues included. CDR3: CSVEDAVQI.

This clone was seen only a few times. The V and J genes are TRBV7-9 and TRBJ1-2, with 10 bases lining up with TRBD1. Trimming at V came to 5 bases and at J to 3 bases, leaving 9 bases not matched to a gene. This CDR3 spans 16 amino acids. CDR1 is SEHNR, CDR2 FQNEAQ, per germline (reference sequence). CDR3 coding DNA: TGTGCCAGCAGCCCCCCGAGACAGGGGGCGGACTATGGCTACACCTTC. Protein sequence: CASSPPRQGADYGYTF. Full variable domain (rest looked up from reference TRBV7-9 and TRBJ1-2): DTGVSQNPRHKITKRGQNVTFRCDPISEHNRLYWYRQTLGQGPEFLTYFQNEAQLEKSRLLSDRFSAERPKGSFSTLEIQRTEQGDSAMYLCASSPPRQGADYGYTFGSGTRLTVV.

The chain couples TRBV20-1 to TRBJ2-3; D unresolved. The V gene lost 3 bases and the J gene lost 0 bases, with 13 bases spanning the gap. The CDR3 extends over 15 amino acids. CDR1 and CDR2 (germline): DFQATT, SNEGSKA (reference sequence). The CDR3 sequence is CSASSRGESTDTQYF. In DNA form, the CDR3 reads TGCAGTGCTAGTTCTAGAGGCGAGAGCACAGATACGCAGTATTTT.